The clone carrying this T cell receptor (beta chain) was seen ten or more times. What it recognizes is unknown. The J segment lost 1 base and the V segment lost 6 bases, leaving 4 bases of the junction unmatched. CDR3 length: 15 amino acids. CDR1 and CDR2 (germline): MNHEY, SVGEGT. The data are from a study of early T cells in non-severe SARS-CoV-2 infection. Study in general: Chains were unpaired, as sequencing was done on bulk RNA from unsorted whole blood. Whole-study results and caveats: Anti-spike CD8 responses were favored in VDJdb matching, and private and CD4 specificities were missed.

Researchers attached unique molecular identifiers to individual cDNA molecules. A single record per CDR3 protein comes from TCRdb applying MiXCR to the 5' RACE reads. The sample holds 25,000 to 30,000 distinct CDR3 sequences; around 6% are singletons and the top ten take about 35%. The receptor's source is an adult who was a healthcare worker with PCR-confirmed SARS-CoV-2 infection or an uninfected control (not recorded which). This material consisted of whole blood, taken at baseline. The gene calls are TRBV6-2 or TRBV6-3 and TRBJ2-7; TRBD2 matches 12 bases. CDR3 loop: CASSPGLAGSYEQYF. The DNA for the CDR3 is TGTGCCAGCAGCCCCGGACTAGCGGGGTCCTACGAGCAGTACTTC.